The 27 T cell receptor beta chains below all came from one sample that was sequenced in a study of T cells in women clearing cervical HPV infection. Assay: immunoSEQ multiplex PCR; the TCRdb copy retains only in-frame clones and omits some. This specimen shows about 37,000 clones; the ten leading clones hold roughly 1.6%. Source material: blood buffy coat. The origin of the receptors is a woman between 18 and 69 years old with a cervical HPV16 infection that either progressed to CIN3+ or cleared (not recorded which).

Details on this clone: The DNA ends 3 residues before the CDR3 does, and the rest of the CDR3 is filled in from the germline J gene. The rearrangement links TRBV10-3 to TRBJ1-4; D is perhaps TRBD1 (5 bases). CDR3 length equals 15 residues. In germline, CDR1 is ENHRY, CDR2 SYGVKD. The V end was cut by 0 bases, the J end by 8 bases, with 13 bases between. The CDR3 bases that were read are TGTGCCATCAGTGAGTCGACAAGGGGTTACGAAAAA. This sequence encodes CAISESTRGYEK. The entire CDR3 protein reads CAISESTRGYEKLFF.

Note on this clone: Read sequence stops 3 residues before the CDR3 end, and the germline J gene provides the missing end. The V gene is TRBV6-1, the J gene TRBJ2-3; TRBD1 matches 8 bases. The germline gives CDR1 MNHNS, CDR2 SASEGT. This CDR3 is 14 amino acids long. Here the CDR3 reads CASSGQGANQPQYF. The sequenced part of the CDR3 DNA is TGTGCCAGCAGTGGGCAGGGGGCTAATCAGCCG.

To note about this clone: The CDR3 goes on 3 residues after the read ends, and that part is filled in from the germline J gene. The chain combines TRBV20-1 with TRBJ2-1; 8 bases match TRBD2. With 0 bases clipped from V and 4 bases from J, the junction kept 8 bases outside the gene matches. CDR1 and CDR2 from the germline V gene are DFQATT and SNEGSKA (reference sequence). This CDR3 has 16 amino acids. CDR3 loop: CSARDIASGPYNEQFF. CDR3 DNA (partial): TGCAGTGCTAGAGATATAGCTAGCGGGCCTTACAATGAG.

Points on this clone: The read ends 3 residues before the CDR3 terminus; that terminus is restored from the germline J gene. V gene TRBV19 combines with J gene TRBJ2-2, with TRBD1 identical over 7 bases. This CDR3 is built from 16 residues. Germline CDR1 LNHDA, CDR2 SQIVND (reference sequence). J gave up 0 bases and V 5 bases, and 6 bases lay outside the gene matches. The DNA read from the CDR3 is TGTGCCAGTAGTCGGGTAGGGACAGCGAACACCGGGGAG. It specifies CASSRVGTANTGE. The whole CDR3 protein is CASSRVGTANTGELFF.

Of note for this clone: The read gets to within 3 residues of the CDR3 end, and the germline J gene fills in the rest. The rearrangement joins TRBV2 to TRBJ1-2; D gene ambiguous. Germline V gene data show CDR1 as SNHLY and CDR2 as FYNNEI. The CDR3 totals 12 residues. This CDR3 is CASRQTTWGYTF. CDR3 bases read: TGTGCCAGTAGACAAACCACGTGGGGC.

Of note for this clone: Coverage ceases 3 residues before the CDR3 finishes, and the germline J gene fills in the end. The V gene is TRBV2, the J gene TRBJ1-2, with unresolved D. The germline gives CDR1 SNHLY, CDR2 FYNNEI. The CDR3 is made up of 14 amino acids. This CDR3 is CASSLAGGPYDYTF. The sequenced part of the CDR3 DNA is TGTGCCAGCAGTTTAGCGGGAGGGCCCTACGAC.

With respect to this clone: The DNA ends 3 residues before the CDR3 does, and the rest of the CDR3 is filled in from the germline J gene. This chain links TRBV7-2 with TRBJ2-2; D may correspond to TRBD1 or TRBD2 (7 bases each). The V gene lost 6 bases and the J gene lost 6 bases, with 14 bases spanning the gap. CDR3 size: 14 residues. Germline CDR1 is SGHTA and CDR2 is FQGNSA. CDR3 bases read: TGTGCCAGCAGAGGGAGGGGGCGGGCCGGGGAG. Amino acids: CASRGRGRAGE. The whole CDR3 reads CASRGRGRAGELFF.

In regard to this clone: The read finishes 3 residues shy of the CDR3 end, and the germline J gene is used to complete it. The chain combines TRBV29-1 with TRBJ2-5, with D hard to call. Germline CDR1 is SQVTM and CDR2 is ANQGSEA. This CDR3 is 12 amino acids long. V was cut by 3 bases and J by 5 bases, with 10 bases left in between. The CDR3: CSVEALGETQYF. The covered CDR3 bases are TGCAGCGTTGAGGCCCTCGGGGAGACC.

Details on this clone: The CDR3 extends 3 residues past the end of the read, so its final part is completed from the germline J gene. V usage is TRBV5-5 and J usage is TRBJ2-1; 9 bases are a match to TRBD2. Trimming cost V 3 bases and J 7 bases; bases outside gene matches: 8. CDR3 length: 15 residues. Germline-derived CDR1 and CDR2 are SGHKS and YYEKEE (reference sequence). The CDR3 DNA, read in part, is TGTGCCAGCAGCTCATTTAGCGGGAGTCAGAATGAG. It encodes CASSSFSGSQNE. The entire CDR3 protein is CASSSFSGSQNEQFF.

On this clone itself: The read ends 3 residues early relative to the CDR3; the germline J gene fills the gap. The chain has TRBV20-1 and TRBJ1-2, with D perhaps matching TRBD1 (5 bases). In germline, CDR1 is DFQATT, CDR2 SNEGSKA (reference sequence). Trimming took 5 bases from V and 4 from J, leaving 17 bases between them. This CDR3 has 14 residues. CDR3 DNA, as far as it was read: TGCAGTGCTCCGGGAGGGGTTAAGTCCTATGGC. It translates to CSAPGGVKSYG. The whole CDR3 sequence reads CSAPGGVKSYGYTF.

Details on this clone: The DNA ends 3 residues before the CDR3 does, and the rest of the CDR3 is filled in from the germline J gene. The J gene is TRBJ1-2, the V gene TRBV19; no clear D. This CDR3 spans 14 amino acids. Germline CDR1 is LNHDA and CDR2 is SQIVND (reference sequence). Trimming removed 8 bases at V and 3 bases at J, with 16 bases between. CDR3 bases read: TGTGCCAGTGGTTCGACTTACCAAGACTATGGC. Protein sequence: CASGSTYQDYG. The whole CDR3 protein reads CASGSTYQDYGYTF.

For this clone: The CDR3 extends 3 residues past the end of the read, so its final part is completed from the germline J gene. The chain links TRBV18 to TRBJ2-3; 10 bases are shared with TRBD2. Germline CDR1 reads KGHSH; CDR2 reads LQKENI. This CDR3 comprises 15 residues. The CDR3 here is CASSPPAGGQETQYF. Incomplete CDR3 DNA: TGTGCCAGCTCACCACCAGCGGGGGGGCAAGAGACG.

Partial CDR3 DNA: TGTGCCTGGAGTGTGCGTTTAAGCGATGAG. Translated: CAWSVRLSDE. The whole CDR3 protein reads CAWSVRLSDEQFF. The V gene is TRBV30, the J gene TRBJ2-1; no reliable D call. The DNA ends 3 residues before the CDR3 does, and the rest of the CDR3 is filled in from the germline J gene. Trimming left V 0 bases short and J 8 bases short, with 11 bases between. CDR1 and CDR2 from the germline V gene are GTSNPN and SVGIG (reference sequence). The CDR3 consists of 13 residues.

Points on this clone: The read terminates 3 residues before the CDR3 end, so the remaining end is supplied by the germline J gene. This chain links TRBV29-1 with TRBJ2-4, with D unresolved. Per germline, CDR1 SQVTM and CDR2 ANQGSEA. The length of the CDR3 is 12 residues. Incomplete CDR3 DNA: TGCAGCGTCGGAACAGTTGCCTATGGT. Its protein product is CSVGTVAYG. The CDR3 as a whole reads CSVGTVAYGQYF.

The CDR3: CASSMGQLNEKLFF. The sequenced part of the CDR3 DNA is TGTGCCAGTAGTATGGGACAGCTTAATGAAAAA. The chain carries TRBV19 and TRBJ1-4; the match to TRBD1 covers 7 bases. The read finishes 3 residues shy of the CDR3 end, and the germline J gene is used to complete it. The V and J ends lost 3 bases and 4 bases, in that order; junction bases with no gene match: 2. The CDR3 contains 14 residues. In germline, CDR1 is LNHDA, CDR2 SQIVND (reference sequence).

A remark on this clone: Sequencing ends 3 residues short of the CDR3 end; the germline J gene provides the rest. The chain couples TRBV5-1 to TRBJ2-2; 7 bases are a match to TRBD1. CDR1 is SGHRS, CDR2 YFSETQ, per germline. CDR3 size: 14 residues. The sequenced CDR3 bases are TGCGCCAGCAGCCCTGGACAGGAGAATGAAAAG. This gives the protein CASSPGQENEK. The whole CDR3 protein reads CASSPGQENEKLFF.

Comment on this clone: The read falls 3 residues short of the CDR3 end, and the missing part is taken from the germline J gene. The rearrangement uses TRBV7-6 and TRBJ2-1, with D perhaps matching TRBD2 (6 bases). Per the germline V gene, CDR1 is SGHVS and CDR2 is FNYEAQ. The V gene lost 0 bases and the J gene lost 5 bases, with 8 bases spanning the gap. The CDR3 contains 14 residues. The sequenced CDR3 bases are TGTGCCAGCAGCTTAGCCGGACTAAACAATGAG. Translating it yields CASSLAGLNNE. The CDR3 reads in full as CASSLAGLNNEQFF.

Details on this clone: With the read ending 3 residues before the CDR3 end, the germline J gene is used to fill in that end. The chain recombines TRBV20-1 with TRBJ1-4; a possible D gene is TRBD1 (5 bases). The germline V gene has CDR1 DFQATT and CDR2 SNEGSKA (reference sequence). The V and J ends lost 1 base and 3 bases respectively, with 12 bases between them. This CDR3 has 15 amino acids. The CDR3 here is CSARALTEANEKLFF. CDR3 bases read: TGCAGTGCTAGAGCGCTGACAGAGGCTAATGAAAAA.

In the case of this clone: Its ends do not fully match the called genes, so a read error is possible. The read halts 3 residues ahead of the CDR3 end, with the missing end drawn from the germline J gene. The J gene is TRBJ2-5, the V gene TRBV28, with a possible D match to TRBD2 (5 bases). The germline gives CDR1 MDHEN, CDR2 SYDVKM. The length of the CDR3 is 20 residues. CDR3 protein: CASRFEKGFSSRSGLETQYF. CDR3 DNA (partial): TGTGCCAGCCGTTTCGAGAAGGGCTTCTCGTCCCGCTCGGGGTTGGAGACC.

A note on this clone: One junction end does not reproduce the germline sequence, and a read error may be involved. The read terminates 3 residues before the CDR3 end, so the remaining end is supplied by the germline J gene. The chain recombines TRBV30 with TRBJ1-3; tentative D call: TRBD1 (5 bases). Germline V gives CDR1 GTSNPN, CDR2 SVGIG (reference sequence). This CDR3 region has 14 residues. CDR3 DNA, as far as it was read: TGTGCCTGGCGACTTTGGGGGACTGGAAACACA. Translated, it gives CAWRLWGTGNT. The whole CDR3 protein reads CAWRLWGTGNTIYF.

The CDR3 region is CASSQVRGEKLFF. The CDR3 DNA, read in part, is TGCGCCAGCAGCCAAGTCAGGGGGGAAAAA. J is TRBJ1-4 and V is TRBV4-1, with 7 bases matching TRBD1. Coverage ceases 3 residues before the CDR3 finishes, and the germline J gene fills in the end. V dropped 1 base and J dropped 8; count of bases not matched to a gene: 1. CDR1 is MGHRA, CDR2 YSYEKL, per germline. This CDR3 has 13 residues.

On this clone: The read ends 3 residues shy of where the CDR3 ends; the end is completed using the germline J gene. The J gene is TRBJ1-2, the V gene TRBV7-3, with D unclear. This CDR3 has 18 residues. V lost 0 bases, J lost 1 base, and 18 bases lay in between. Germline values: CDR1 SGHTA, CDR2 FQGTGA. Here the CDR3 reads CASSLTPTNWMNNYGYTF. The DNA read from the CDR3 is TGTGCCAGCAGCTTAACCCCGACAAACTGGATGAATAACTATGGC.

Remarks on this clone: The read finishes 3 residues shy of the CDR3 end, and the germline J gene is used to complete it. The chain joins TRBV5-1 to TRBJ1-2; possible D gene TRBD1, 5 bases. This CDR3 contains 14 residues. Deletions cut 3 bases from V and 1 base from J, with 10 bases between. CDR1 is SGHRS, CDR2 YFSETQ, per germline. The sequenced CDR3 bases are TGCGCCAGCAGCTCTGGGGCCTATAACTATGGC. This translates into CASSSGAYNYG. Given in full, the CDR3 is CASSSGAYNYGYTF. Drawing the rest from reference TRBV5-1 and TRBJ1-2, the complete variable domain is KAGVTQTPRYLIKTRGQQVTLSCSPISGHRSVSWYQQTPGQGLQFLFEYFSETQRNKGNFPGRFSGRQFSNSRSEMNVSTLELGDSALYLCASSSGAYNYGYTFGSGTRLTVV.

Turning to this clone: The read falls 3 residues short of the CDR3 end, and the missing part is taken from the germline J gene. J is TRBJ2-4 and V is TRBV11-3, with TRBD2 as a possible D gene (5 bases). This CDR3 is 14 amino acids long. Germline values: CDR1 SGHNT, CDR2 YENEEA. The V and J ends lost 8 bases and 0 bases respectively, with 11 bases between them. CDR3 DNA, as far as it was read: TGTGCCAGCGGTAGAGAGGGAGCCAAAAACATT. Protein sequence: CASGREGAKNI. The complete CDR3 protein is CASGREGAKNIQYF.

To note about this clone: The read gets to within 3 residues of the CDR3 end, and the germline J gene fills in the rest. The J gene is TRBJ1-5, the V gene TRBV30, with a weak D call TRBD1 (5 bases). There are 14 residues in the CDR3. Germline CDR1 GTSNPN, CDR2 SVGIG (reference sequence). Trimming took 0 bases from V and 4 from J, leaving 10 bases between them. The sequenced CDR3 bases are TGTGCCTGGAGTGTACAAGGGGTAAATCAGCCC. Encoded protein: CAWSVQGVNQP. The whole CDR3 protein is CAWSVQGVNQPQHF.

Concerning this clone: The CDR3 is cut off 3 residues early in the read; its end comes from the germline J gene. The chain couples TRBV20-1 to TRBJ2-2; TRBD2 is a possible D gene (6 bases). Germline CDR1 and CDR2: DFQATT and SNEGSKA (reference sequence). This CDR3 region has 15 residues. The V end lost 1 base, the J end lost 1 base, and 10 bases lay between the germline ends. CDR3 bases read: TGCAGTGCTAGAGTGATGCGGGGGAACACCGGGGAG. Its protein is CSARVMRGNTGE. The full CDR3 protein is CSARVMRGNTGELFF.

For this clone: The CDR3 extends 3 residues past the end of the read, so its final part is completed from the germline J gene. The rearrangement uses TRBV29-1 and TRBJ2-1; D may be TRBD2 (6 bases). CDR1 and CDR2 from the germline V gene are SQVTM and ANQGSEA. The CDR3 extends over 14 amino acids. V was cut by 4 bases and J by 0 bases, with 10 bases left in between. This chain's CDR3 is CSVVGGSSYNEQFF. The part of the CDR3 DNA that was read is TGCAGCGTTGTTGGGGGGAGCTCCTACAATGAG.